These 5 T cell receptor beta chains were all obtained from the same sample, sequenced in a study of blood T cell repertoires in COVID-19. Clones were read by immunoSEQ multiplex PCR, and TCRdb kept only the in-frame ones, dropping some. The sample includes over 200,000 clones, about 88% of them seen just once. Sequencing was carried out using peripheral blood. The receptor source for this set is a man between 60 and 75 years old who had recovered from COVID-19.

This clone was counted once. This chain joins TRBV2 and TRBJ1-1; D is perhaps TRBD1 (5 bases). The germline CDR1 and CDR2 sequences are SNHLY and FYNNEI. V shed 10 bases and J shed 4 bases, with 10 bases lying between them. This CDR3 contains 11 residues. The CDR3 loop reads CATQGPTEAFF. In DNA, the CDR3 is TGTGCCACTCAGGGTCCCACTGAAGCTTTCTTT.

This rearrangement joins TRBV7-8 to TRBJ2-7; D perhaps matches TRBD2 (5 bases). V shed 5 bases and J shed 4 bases, with 18 bases lying between them. Germline V CDR1 and CDR2: SGHVS, FQNEAQ. The CDR3 is 15 amino acids. This CDR3 reads CASSPPTISGYEQYF. The CDR3 DNA follows: TGTGCCAGCAGCCCACCGACAATTTCGGGGTACGAGCAGTACTTC.

This chain joins TRBV5-1 and TRBJ1-4; D is unclear. Trimming took off 2 bases at V and 7 bases at J, with 15 bases between the two ends. The V gene's germline CDR1 is SGHRS and CDR2 YFSETQ. CDR3 length equals 15 residues. CDR3 in amino acids: CASSLSGLSVEKLFF. In DNA, the CDR3 is TGCGCCAGCAGCTTAAGTGGGCTATCGGTTGAAAAACTGTTTTTT.

The CDR3 DNA reads TGTGCCAGCAGCTCCCACAAGGGGGTTCCCACAGATACGCAGTATTTT. Amino acids: CASSSHKGVPTDTQYF. This chain uses TRBV7-2 with TRBJ2-3, with D maybe TRBD1 (6 bases). V lost 4 bases to trimming and J lost 2 bases, with 16 bases between them. CDR1 and CDR2 (germline): SGHTA, FQGNSA. The CDR3 totals 16 residues.

The gene calls are TRBV4-2 and TRBJ1-2, with D possibly matching TRBD1 (5 bases). Germline V CDR1 and CDR2: LGHNA, YNFKEQ. The CDR3 spans 15 residues. The germline V and J ends were trimmed by 0 bases and 1 base, with 9 bases remaining between them. As DNA, the CDR3 is TGTGCCAGCAGCCAAGATGTCGGGGGTAACTATGGCTACACCTTC. Its protein product is CASSQDVGGNYGYTF.